The 10 T cell receptor beta chains presented below share a single source sample, sequenced in a study of blood T cell repertoires in COVID-19. TCRdb's copy holds only in-frame clones and misses some; the assay was immunoSEQ multiplex PCR. Here the sample spans roughly 150,000 clones, around four fifths being singletons. Sequenced material: peripheral blood. These receptors all come from a woman of 80 years or more with COVID-19, enrolled during active disease.

The chain combines TRBV9 with TRBJ1-5, with 8 bases aligning to TRBD1. The germline gives CDR1 SGDLS, CDR2 YYNGEE. Trimming took 4 bases from V and 3 from J; bases not matched to a gene: 3. This CDR3 has 14 amino acids. CDR3 amino acids: CASSRQGNNQPQHF. The CDR3 DNA sequence: TGTGCCAGCAGCCGACAGGGGAACAATCAGCCCCAGCATTTT.

The V and J genes are TRBV25-1 and TRBJ2-7, with TRBD1 matching over 7 bases. CDR3 length: 14 residues. Germline CDR1 is MGHDK and CDR2 is SYGVNS. Unmatched junction bases numbered 6, after V lost 5 bases and J lost 2 bases. This CDR3 is CASSPRQGPYEQYF. CDR3 coding DNA: TGTGCCAGCAGTCCGAGACAGGGTCCCTACGAGCAGTACTTC.

The chain links TRBV5-4 to TRBJ1-2, with 10 bases aligning to TRBD1. Losses at the gene ends were 4 bases for V and 7 bases for J; bases not matched to a gene: 7. CDR1 SGHNT and CDR2 YYREEE come from the germline V gene (reference sequence). The CDR3 totals 14 residues. The CDR3 sequence: CASSARDRGIGYTF. In DNA form, the CDR3 reads TGTGCCAGCAGCGCCCGGGACAGGGGAATTGGCTACACCTTC. Full variable domain (missing parts from reference TRBV5-4 and TRBJ1-2): ETGVTQSPTHLIKTRGQQVTLRCSSQSGHNTVSWYQQALGQGPQFIFQYYREEENGRGNFPPRFSGLQFPNYSSELNVNALELDDSALYLCASSARDRGIGYTFGSGTRLTVV.

This sequence joins TRBV6-5 and TRBJ2-5; 11 positions agree with TRBD2. Trimming removed 6 bases from V and 1 base from J; junction bases left unmatched: 4. The CDR3 sequence is 15 residues long. Per the germline V gene, CDR1 is MNHEY and CDR2 is SVGAGI. CDR3 amino acids: CASSRTSGGQETQYF. The CDR3 DNA sequence: TGTGCCAGCAGCAGAACTAGCGGGGGCCAAGAGACCCAGTACTTC.

This clone was seen a single time. The gene calls are TRBV5-6 and TRBJ2-1, with 12 positions matching TRBD2. The V segment lost 2 bases and the J segment 2 bases; nucleotides outside the gene matches: 5. CDR3 length: 17 residues. CDR1 and CDR2 (germline): SGHDT, YYEEEE. CDR3 amino acids: CASSLLAGGGAYNEQFF. In DNA, the CDR3 is TGTGCCAGCAGCTTACTAGCGGGAGGAGGGGCCTACAATGAGCAGTTCTTC.

In its sample, this clone was seen once. This chain uses TRBV6-4 with TRBJ2-2, with 7 bases aligning to TRBD1. CDR3 length: 13 amino acids. Germline loops: CDR1 MRHNA, CDR2 SNTAGT. Trimming removed 5 bases from V and 6 bases from J; junction bases left unmatched: 3. The CDR3 region is CASSPQGAGELFF. DNA of the CDR3: TGTGCCAGCAGTCCCCAGGGGGCCGGGGAGCTGTTTTTT.

This chain links TRBV3-1 (or the pseudogene TRBV3-2) with TRBJ1-5; no definite D call. CDR3 length: 14 residues. Trimming stripped 0 bases from V and 4 bases from J, with 7 bases between. CDR1 and CDR2 from the germline V gene are LGHDT and YNNKEL (reference sequence). The CDR3: CASSQDVRNQPQHF. The CDR3 bases are TGTGCCAGCAGCCAAGATGTCAGAAATCAGCCCCAGCATTTT.

This chain joins TRBV5-6 and TRBJ1-2; no definite D call. The V end was cut by 1 base, the J end by 8 bases, with 15 bases between. In germline, CDR1 is SGHDT, CDR2 YYEEEE. There are 14 residues in the CDR3. The CDR3 region is CASSLFLGSRGYTF. For the CDR3, the DNA is TGTGCCAGCAGCTTGTTCTTGGGGAGTCGCGGCTACACCTTC.

Worth noting for this clone: Other DNA sequences from this sample encode an identical CDR3 as well. The gene calls are TRBV7-9 and TRBJ2-7, with D unresolved. This CDR3 is built from 14 residues. The germline V and J ends were trimmed by 0 bases and 3 bases, with 9 bases remaining between them. Germline loops: CDR1 SEHNR, CDR2 FQNEAQ (reference sequence). The CDR3 DNA reads as TGTGCCAGCAGCTTAGCGCGAGGAGACTACGAGCAGTACTTC. Protein sequence: CASSLARGDYEQYF.

The V and J genes are TRBV5-1 and TRBJ2-1, with D perhaps matching TRBD1 (5 bases). In germline, CDR1 is SGHRS, CDR2 YFSETQ. Trimming took 0 bases from V and 4 from J, leaving 14 bases between them. The CDR3 is 16 residues long. For the CDR3, the DNA is TGCGCCAGCAGCTTGGTGGGGCAGAGTCGTTACAATGAGCAGTTCTTC. Its translation: CASSLVGQSRYNEQFF.